The 8 T cell receptor beta chains presented below share a single source sample, sequenced in a study of blood T cell repertoires in COVID-19. Profiling relied on immunoSEQ multiplex PCR, and the TCRdb table lists in-frame clones only, not all of them. The sample lists 70,000 to 90,000 clones; approximately 90% were seen once. What was sequenced was peripheral blood. These receptor sequences come from a human donor in a cohort sampled during active COVID-19.

As to this clone: An end of the junction differs from the germline gene, which may be a read error. The rearrangement links TRBV7-9 to TRBJ1-1, with D uncertain. The germline V gene encodes CDR1 SEHNR and CDR2 FQNEAQ (reference sequence). The CDR3 covers 13 residues. The CDR3 region is CASRLGRDTEAFF. In DNA form, the CDR3 reads TGTGCCAGCAGATTAGGGAGGGACACTGAAGCTTTCTTT.

This clone was counted between two and nine times. The rearrangement uses TRBV28 and TRBJ1-3, with 8 bases matching TRBD1. This CDR3 contains 14 residues. Germline loops: CDR1 MDHEN, CDR2 SYDVKM. V shed 5 bases, J shed 2 bases, and the junction held 2 bases outside the gene matches. The CDR3 loop is CASSPGGPGNTIYF. The CDR3 DNA reads TGTGCCAGCAGTCCAGGGGGCCCTGGAAACACCATATATTTT. Based on the CDR3 plus reference TRBV28 and TRBJ1-3, the full variable domain is DVKVTQSSRYLVKRTGEKVFLECVQDMDHENMFWYRQDPGLGLRLIYFSYDVKMKEKGDIPEGYSVSREKKERFSLILESASTNQTSMYLCASSPGGPGNTIYFGEGSWLTVV.

This chain uses TRBV14 with TRBJ1-1, with 8 nucleotides matching TRBD1. This CDR3 spans 13 amino acids. The V gene's germline CDR1 is SGHDN and CDR2 FVKESK. Trimming at V came to 5 bases and at J to 1 base, leaving 0 bases not matched to a gene. The CDR3 protein is CASSTGGNTEAFF. In DNA form, the CDR3 reads TGTGCCAGCAGCACAGGGGGGAACACTGAAGCTTTCTTT.

This chain joins TRBV28 and TRBJ1-1; D gene ambiguous. V lost 3 bases, J lost 1 base, and 12 bases lay in between. In germline, CDR1 is MDHEN, CDR2 SYDVKM. CDR3 length: 15 residues. The chain's CDR3 is CASSLVVSGNTEAFF. The DNA for the CDR3 is TGTGCCAGCAGTTTGGTAGTTTCGGGGAACACTGAAGCTTTCTTT. Full variable domain (outside the CDR3, taken from reference TRBV28 and TRBJ1-1): DVKVTQSSRYLVKRTGEKVFLECVQDMDHENMFWYRQDPGLGLRLIYFSYDVKMKEKGDIPEGYSVSREKKERFSLILESASTNQTSMYLCASSLVVSGNTEAFFGQGTRLTVV.

This clone was detected a few times. The gene calls are TRBV3-1 (or the pseudogene TRBV3-2) and TRBJ1-2; D unresolved. V lost 1 base, J lost 6 bases, and 6 bases lay in between. This CDR3 has 12 amino acids. Germline V lookup: CDR1 LGHDT, CDR2 YNNKEL (reference sequence). CDR3 residues: CASSQALHGYTF. Here the CDR3 DNA reads TGTGCCAGCAGCCAAGCCCTCCATGGCTACACCTTC.

This clone was seen once. CDR3 sequence reads: CASSQASRGRGETQYF. Here the CDR3 DNA reads TGTGCCAGCAGCCAAGCATCGAGGGGGAGGGGAGAGACCCAGTACTTC. The chain joins TRBV14 to TRBJ2-5; D may be TRBD2 (7 bases). The CDR3 runs to 16 residues. From germline, CDR1 is SGHDN and CDR2 FVKESK. The V gene lost 1 base and the J gene lost 4 bases, with 16 bases spanning the gap. The full variable domain, with the rest looked up from reference TRBV14 and TRBJ2-5, is EAGVTQFPSHSVIEKGQTVTLRCDPISGHDNLYWYRRVMGKEIKFLLHFVKESKQDESGMPNNRFLAERTGGTYSTLKVQPAELEDSGVYFCASSQASRGRGETQYFGPGTRLLVL.

This rearrangement joins TRBV18 to TRBJ2-5; tentative D call: TRBD2 (6 bases). Germline CDR1 KGHSH, CDR2 LQKENI. The germline V and J ends were trimmed by 6 bases and 3 bases, with 11 bases remaining between them. The CDR3 consists of 13 residues. CDR3 sequence (DNA): TGTGCCAGCTCGGGACTGGGGGAAGAGACCCAGTACTTC. Protein sequence: CASSGLGEETQYF.

The chain has TRBV3-1 (or the pseudogene TRBV3-2) and TRBJ1-2; no reliable D call. CDR1 is LGHDT, CDR2 YNNKEL, per germline (reference sequence). The V and J ends lost 0 bases and 6 bases respectively, with 14 bases between them. The CDR3 sequence is 15 residues long. CDR3: CASSQDGRTGDGYTF. DNA for the CDR3: TGTGCCAGCAGCCAAGACGGCCGGACTGGTGATGGCTACACCTTC.